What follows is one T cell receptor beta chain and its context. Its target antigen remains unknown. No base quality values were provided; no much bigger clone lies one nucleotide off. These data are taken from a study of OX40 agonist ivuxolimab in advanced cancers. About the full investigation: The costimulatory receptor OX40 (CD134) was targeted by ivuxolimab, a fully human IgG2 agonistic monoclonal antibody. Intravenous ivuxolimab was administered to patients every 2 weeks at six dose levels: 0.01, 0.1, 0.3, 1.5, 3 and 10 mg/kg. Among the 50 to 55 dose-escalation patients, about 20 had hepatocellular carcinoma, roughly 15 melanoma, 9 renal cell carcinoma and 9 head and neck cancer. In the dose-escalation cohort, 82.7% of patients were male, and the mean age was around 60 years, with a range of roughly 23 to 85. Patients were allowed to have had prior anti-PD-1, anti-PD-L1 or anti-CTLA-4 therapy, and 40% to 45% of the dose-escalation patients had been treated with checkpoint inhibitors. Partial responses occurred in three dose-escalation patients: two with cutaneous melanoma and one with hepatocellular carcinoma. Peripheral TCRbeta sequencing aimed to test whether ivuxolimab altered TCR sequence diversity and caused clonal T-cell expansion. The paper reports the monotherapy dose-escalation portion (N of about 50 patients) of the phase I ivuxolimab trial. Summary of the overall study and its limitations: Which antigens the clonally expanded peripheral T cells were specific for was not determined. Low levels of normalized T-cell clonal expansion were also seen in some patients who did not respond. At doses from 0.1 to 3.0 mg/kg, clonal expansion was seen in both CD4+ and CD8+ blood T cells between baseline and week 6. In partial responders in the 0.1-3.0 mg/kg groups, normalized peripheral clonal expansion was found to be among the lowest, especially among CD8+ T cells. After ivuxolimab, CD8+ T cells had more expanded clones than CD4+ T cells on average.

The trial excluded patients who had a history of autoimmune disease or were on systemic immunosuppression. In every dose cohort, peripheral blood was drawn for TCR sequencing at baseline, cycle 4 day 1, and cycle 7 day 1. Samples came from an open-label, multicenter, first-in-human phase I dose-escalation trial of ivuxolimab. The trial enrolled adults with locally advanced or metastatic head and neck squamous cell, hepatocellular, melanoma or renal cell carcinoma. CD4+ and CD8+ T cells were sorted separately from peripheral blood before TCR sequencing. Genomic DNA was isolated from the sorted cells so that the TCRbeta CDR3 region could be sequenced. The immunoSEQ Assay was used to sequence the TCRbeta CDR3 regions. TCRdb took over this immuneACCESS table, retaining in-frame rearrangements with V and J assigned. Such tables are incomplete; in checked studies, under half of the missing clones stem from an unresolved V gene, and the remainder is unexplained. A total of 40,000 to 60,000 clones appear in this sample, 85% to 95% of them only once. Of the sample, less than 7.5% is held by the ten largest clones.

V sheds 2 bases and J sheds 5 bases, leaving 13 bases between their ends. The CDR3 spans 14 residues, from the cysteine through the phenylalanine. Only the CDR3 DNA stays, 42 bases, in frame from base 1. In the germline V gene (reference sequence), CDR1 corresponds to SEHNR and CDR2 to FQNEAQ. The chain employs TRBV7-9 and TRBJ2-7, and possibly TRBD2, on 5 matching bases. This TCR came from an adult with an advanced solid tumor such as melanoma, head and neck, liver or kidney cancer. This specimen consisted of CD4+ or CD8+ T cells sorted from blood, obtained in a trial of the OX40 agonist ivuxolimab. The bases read TGTGCCAGCAGCTTAAGGGCGGGTATCCACGAGCAGTACTTC. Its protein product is CASSLRAGIHEQYF.